A selection of T cell receptor beta chains follows, all from one sample in a study of cytomegalovirus exposure and HLA in healthy donors. Sequencing was performed with immunoSEQ multiplex PCR; in TCRdb, only in-frame clones are kept and a portion is missing. This table has around 91,000 clones, 60% to 85% appearing once. Sequenced material: PBMCs. The origin of the receptors is a woman in her 40s in good health and CMV-seropositive. CDR3s include the opening cysteine and the closing phenylalanine or tryptophan. Fields, in order: D gene, V gene, clone size, J gene, CDR3 protein, CDR3 DNA. D genes are given only for firm matches. The size of a clone is reported for some rows only, either as once, few or many, or as a class for expanded clones.

NA,TRBV19,NA,TRBJ2-1,CASDRGNEQFF,TGTGCCAGCGATAGGGGGAATGAGCAGTTCTTC
NA,TRBV7-9,NA,TRBJ1-5,CASSPPGAGESNQPQHF,TGTGCCAGCAGCCCCCCCGGGGCAGGGGAGAGCAATCAGCCCCAGCATTTT
TRBD1,TRBV10-3,NA,TRBJ2-5,CAIRKDRGQETQYF,TGTGCCATCAGAAAGGACAGGGGGCAAGAGACCCAGTACTTC
TRBD1,TRBV6-5,NA,TRBJ2-7,CASSPMPGQPYEQYF,TGTGCCAGCAGTCCCATGCCGGGACAGCCGTACGAGCAGTACTTC
NA,TRBV11-2,once,TRBJ2-7,CASSLQALYEQYF,TGTGCCAGCAGCTTACAGGCCCTCTACGAGCAGTACTTC
NA,TRBV6-5,NA,TRBJ2-5,CASSYSGRGLGETQYF,TGTGCCAGCAGTTACTCCGGTAGGGGATTAGGGGAGACCCAGTACTTC
NA,TRBV2,NA,TRBJ2-2,CASSDFTGAVTGELFF,TGTGCCAGCAGTGATTTTACGGGAGCCGTCACCGGGGAGCTGTTTTTT
NA,TRBV7-2,NA,TRBJ1-2,CASSLQGPWGYTF,TGTGCCAGCAGCTTACAGGGCCCCTGGGGCTACACCTTC
TRBD2,TRBV5-1,NA,TRBJ2-5,CASSLRAAGGQETQYF,TGCGCCAGCAGCCTCCGTGCGGCGGGAGGGCAAGAGACCCAGTACTTC
NA,TRBV21-1,few,TRBJ2-7,CASSKSARVLEQYF,TGTGCCAGCAGCAAATCTGCTCGCGTTCTTGAGCAGTACTTC
NA,TRBV9,few,TRBJ2-7,CASSISRTDPAYEQYF,TGTGCCAGCAGCATTTCTCGGACAGACCCGGCATACGAGCAGTACTTC
TRBD1,TRBV7-9,NA,TRBJ2-3,CASSLRGQVTMKSTDTQYF,TGTGCCAGCAGCCTAAGGGGACAGGTTACTATGAAGAGCACAGATACGCAGTATTTT
NA,TRBV7-2,NA,TRBJ1-5,CASSLGPPGIQPQHF,TGTGCCAGCAGCTTAGGCCCCCCAGGGATTCAGCCCCAGCATTTT
NA,TRBV4-2,few,TRBJ2-7,CASSQDHGGEQYF,TGTGCCAGCAGCCAAGATCACGGGGGCGAGCAGTACTTC
TRBD2,TRBV7-9,NA,TRBJ2-1,CASRSSGDNEQFF,TGTGCCAGCAGATCTAGCGGCGACAATGAGCAGTTCTTC
NA,TRBV19,NA,TRBJ2-2,CASSTLYTGELFF,TGTGCCAGTAGTACACTTTACACCGGGGAGCTGTTTTTT
TRBD1,TRBV4-3,few,TRBJ2-3,CASSETPGQGSDTQYF,TGCGCCAGCAGCGAAACCCCGGGACAGGGTTCAGATACGCAGTATTTT
NA,TRBV19,once,TRBJ1-1,CASSIDRDTEAFF,TGTGCCAGTAGTATAGACAGGGACACTGAAGCTTTCTTT
NA,TRBV7-3,NA,TRBJ2-2,CASSREGDGELFF,TGTGCCAGCAGCAGAGAGGGTGACGGGGAGCTGTTTTTT
TRBD1,TRBV11-2,NA,TRBJ2-3,CASSLLRTGGSGF,TGTGCCAGCAGCTTATTGCGGACAGGGGGCTCAGGCTTT
NA,TRBV11-3,NA,TRBJ1-2,CASSSRGNYGYTF,TGTGCCAGCAGTTCCAGGGGCAACTATGGCTACACCTTC
TRBD1,TRBV6-5,NA,TRBJ1-2,CASSYSSGQLFYGYTF,TGTGCCAGCAGTTACTCCTCGGGACAGCTTTTCTATGGCTACACCTTC
NA,TRBV6-4,NA,TRBJ1-5,CASSEGEGQPQHF,TGTGCCAGCAGTGAAGGGGAGGGGCAGCCCCAGCATTTT
TRBD2,TRBV7-9,NA,TRBJ2-3,CASRHDFRREGTDTQYF,TGTGCCAGCCGCCACGACTTCCGGCGGGAGGGCACAGATACGCAGTATTTT
NA,TRBV18,NA,TRBJ1-1,CASSPGAGADTEAFF,TGTGCCAGCTCACCCGGGGCAGGGGCGGACACTGAAGCTTTCTTT
TRBD1,TRBV25-1,NA,TRBJ2-5,CASSETGGNWEQYF,TGTGCCAGCAGCGAGACAGGGGGGAACTGGGAGCAGTACTTC
NA,TRBV30,once,TRBJ1-2,CAWTNLPETANYGYTF,TGTGCCTGGACCAACCTACCTGAGACAGCTAACTATGGCTACACCTTC
TRBD2,TRBV7-3,few,TRBJ2-2,CASSRGLAEVGELFF,TGTGCCAGCAGCCGGGGACTAGCGGAGGTCGGGGAGCTGTTTTTT